These 14 T cell receptor beta chains were sequenced from one sample in a study of shared clonotypes between healthy human individuals (dated by TCRdb to 2020 to 2022). To prepare the library, the immunoSEQ multiplex PCR assay was applied. The table was pulled from immuneACCESS by TCRdb, which kept in-frame rearrangements only. Such tables lose some clones; where checked, under half of the loss comes from unresolved V genes, and the rest has no known cause. This sample has under 2,500,000 clones in its table, and approximately 94% of those were observed once. Approximately 0.13% of the sample rests with the top ten. Material: naive CD4+ T cells sorted from blood. What this sample's cell subset or site label stands for: CD45RA+ positively selected. The receptors originated from a man between 18 and 35 years old in good health.

The gene calls are TRBV7-9 and TRBJ2-5; TRBD1 might be the D (6 bases). Germline V gives CDR1 SEHNR, CDR2 FQNEAQ (reference sequence). The CDR3 length is 16 residues. V gave up 1 base and J gave up 7 bases, with 19 bases separating them. The CDR3 nucleotides read TGTGCCAGCAGCTTAGGGCGCGCGATGGGGGCTGGGACCCAGTACTTC. Residues: CASSLGRAMGAGTQYF.

The genes are TRBV7-2 and TRBJ2-1; tentatively, D is TRBD1 (5 bases). Germline V gives CDR1 SGHTA, CDR2 FQGNSA. The CDR3 contains 16 residues. The ends were cut back, 7 bases at V and 10 bases at J, with 26 bases in the middle. Written as DNA, the CDR3 is TGTGCCAGCACCCTACCAGGCTGGCAGGGTGGTTGGGAGCAGTTCTTC. Protein product: CASTLPGWQGGWEQFF. The full variable domain, completed using reference TRBV7-2 and TRBJ2-1, is GAGVSQSPSNKVTEKGKDVELRCDPISGHTALYWYRQSLGQGLEFLIYFQGNSAPDKSGLPSDRFSAERTGGSVSTLTIQRTQQEDSAVYLCASTLPGWQGGWEQFFGPGTRLTVL.

This chain uses TRBV30 with TRBJ2-7, with D perhaps matching TRBD1 or TRBD2 (6 bases each). CDR1 and CDR2 (germline): GTSNPN, SVGIG (reference sequence). Trimming removed 5 bases from V and 0 bases from J, with 23 bases in between. This CDR3 contains 17 residues. DNA for the CDR3: TGTGCCTGGGGAGGGGGAACCGTGCACTTAAGCTCCTACGAGCAGTACTTC. It translates to CAWGGGTVHLSSYEQYF. Variable domain in full (rest from reference TRBV30 and TRBJ2-7): SQTIHQWPATLVQPVGSPLSLECTVEGTSNPNLYWYRQAAGRGLQLLFYSVGIGQISSEVPQNLSASRPQDRQFILSSKKLLLSDSGFYLCAWGGGTVHLSSYEQYFGPGTRLTVT.

This chain joins TRBV11-3 and TRBJ2-1; 9 bases map to TRBD2. CDR1 and CDR2 (germline): SGHNT, YENEEA. This CDR3 comprises 15 residues. V was pared by 1 base and J by 8 bases, with 6 bases of the junction left unmatched. CDR3 residues: CASSLATSGGHEQFF. The CDR3 DNA sequence: TGTGCCAGCAGCTTAGCGACTAGCGGCGGGCATGAGCAGTTCTTC. Complete variable domain (other parts from reference TRBV11-3 and TRBJ2-1): EAGVVQSPRYKIIEKKQPVAFWCNPISGHNTLYWYLQNLGQGPELLIRYENEEAVDDSQLPKDRFSAERLKGVDSTLKIQPAELGDSAVYLCASSLATSGGHEQFFGPGTRLTVL.

The chain joins TRBV6-1 to TRBJ1-6; the match to TRBD1 covers 8 bases. V lost 6 bases and J lost 7; bases outside the gene matches: 5. The V gene's germline CDR1 is MNHNS and CDR2 SASEGT. CDR3 length: 14 amino acids. As DNA, the CDR3 is TGTGCCAGCAGGACAGGGGCCGAGAATTCACCCCTCCACTTT. It codes for CASRTGAENSPLHF.

The chain has TRBV27 and TRBJ1-1, with 8 bases aligning to TRBD1. Germline CDR1 reads MNHEY; CDR2 reads SMNVEV (reference sequence). The CDR3 is made up of 19 amino acids. Unmatched junction bases numbered 17, after V lost 5 bases and J lost 0 bases. The CDR3: CASSPQREKTGDLNTEAFF. DNA of the CDR3: TGTGCCAGCAGTCCCCAGAGGGAAAAGACAGGGGACTTGAACACTGAAGCTTTCTTT.

Only one count was recorded for this clone. This sample includes further DNA sequences coding for the same CDR3. The chain couples TRBV29-1 to TRBJ2-4, with D uncertain. The germline gives CDR1 SQVTM, CDR2 ANQGSEA. This CDR3 is 14 amino acids long. The ends were cut back, 6 bases at V and 0 bases at J, with 12 bases in the middle. CDR3 region: CSVASRLAKNIQYF. CDR3 in DNA: TGCAGCGTCGCGAGCAGGCTAGCCAAAAACATTCAGTACTTC.

About this clone: Other nucleotide sequences from this sample produce the same CDR3. The V gene is TRBV19, the J gene TRBJ1-2; maybe TRBD1 (5 bases). Trimming removed 3 bases at V and 2 bases at J, with 7 bases between. Germline assignment: CDR1 LNHDA and CDR2 SQIVND (reference sequence). The CDR3 has 13 residues. CDR3 loop: CASSMGLNYGYTF. CDR3 sequence (DNA): TGTGCCAGTAGTATGGGACTGAACTATGGCTACACCTTC.

The rearrangement uses TRBV11-2 and TRBJ1-1; possibly TRBD1 for D (5 bases). Trimming shortened V by 3 bases and J by 5 bases, and 13 bases separated the two germline ends. CDR3 length: 14 residues. Looked up from germline, CDR1 is SGHAT and CDR2 is FQNNGV. This CDR3 is CASSFSQGSTEAFF. CDR3 in DNA: TGTGCCAGCAGCTTTTCCCAGGGATCAACTGAAGCTTTCTTT.

The chain couples TRBV14 to TRBJ2-5; 10 bases are shared with TRBD1. CDR1 and CDR2 from the germline V gene are SGHDN and FVKESK. V trimming: 4 bases; J trimming: 7 bases; junction bases outside the gene matches: 6. CDR3 length equals 14 residues. CDR3 sequence reads: CASSLPGQGWTQYF. CDR3 coding DNA: TGTGCCAGCAGCCTCCCGGGACAGGGGTGGACCCAGTACTTC.

The chain combines TRBV6-5 with TRBJ2-7, with 11 positions matching TRBD1. The CDR3 extends over 16 amino acids. The V and J ends lost 2 bases and 4 bases, in that order; junction bases with no gene match: 7. The V gene's germline CDR1 is MNHEY and CDR2 SVGAGI. The CDR3, as DNA: TGTGCCAGCAGTTACGCAGGACAGGGGGCGGCGTACGAGCAGTACTTC. It specifies CASSYAGQGAAYEQYF.

V usage is TRBV2 and J usage is TRBJ2-5; possible D gene TRBD1, 6 bases. CDR3 length equals 15 residues. Trimming cost V 4 bases and J 4 bases, with 16 bases left between them. The V gene's germline CDR1 is SNHLY and CDR2 FYNNEI. The CDR3, as DNA: TGTGCCAGCAGTGGCCAGGGGCTTGGAGGAGAGACCCAGTACTTC. Its protein is CASSGQGLGGETQYF.

V and J are TRBV5-1 and TRBJ2-3; perhaps TRBD1 as D (6 bases). V shed 4 bases and J shed 2 bases, with 11 bases lying between them. This CDR3 region has 14 residues. Germline lookup yields CDR1 SGHRS and CDR2 YFSETQ. CDR3 DNA sequence: TGCGCCAGCAGCCCAGGGGACCACACAGATACGCAGTATTTT. Protein: CASSPGDHTDTQYF.

The chain carries TRBV7-9 and TRBJ1-6; weak D call: TRBD1 (5 bases). V lost 3 bases and J lost 7, with 10 bases in between. The CDR3 runs to 14 residues. Germline CDR1 and CDR2: SEHNR and FQNEAQ (reference sequence). Here the CDR3 reads CASSLGLNNSPLHF. CDR3 nucleotides: TGTGCCAGCAGCTTGGGACTCAACAATTCACCCCTCCACTTT.